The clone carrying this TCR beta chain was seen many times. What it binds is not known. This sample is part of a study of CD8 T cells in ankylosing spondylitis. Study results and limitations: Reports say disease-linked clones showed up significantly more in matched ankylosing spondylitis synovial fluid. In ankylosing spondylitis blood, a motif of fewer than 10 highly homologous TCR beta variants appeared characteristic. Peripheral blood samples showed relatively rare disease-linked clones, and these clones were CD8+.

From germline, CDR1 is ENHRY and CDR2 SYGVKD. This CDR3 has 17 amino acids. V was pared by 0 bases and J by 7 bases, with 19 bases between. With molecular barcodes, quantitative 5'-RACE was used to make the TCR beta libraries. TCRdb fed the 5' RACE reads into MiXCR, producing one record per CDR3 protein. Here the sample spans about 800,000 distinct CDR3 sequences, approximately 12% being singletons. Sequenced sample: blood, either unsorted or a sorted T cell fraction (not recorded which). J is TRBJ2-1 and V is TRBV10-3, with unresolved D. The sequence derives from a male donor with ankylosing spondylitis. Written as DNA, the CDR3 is TGTGCCATCAGTGAGTCGACTCGGACCTCTGTAGGGAATGAGCAGTTCTTC. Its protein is CAISESTRTSVGNEQFF.